The clone carrying this T cell receptor beta chain occurred many times. Its antigen is not identified. According to the study, TCR beta libraries were built with iRepertoire HTBI primers and CDR3-region Arm-PCR. Using its own MiXCR run on the multiplex PCR reads, TCRdb lists one record per CDR3 protein. The table has 450,000 to 600,000 distinct CDR3 sequences, roughly 14% seen once. There are 17 residues in the CDR3. Germline V lookup: CDR1 SGHRS, CDR2 YFSETQ. Losses at the gene ends were 4 bases for V and 6 bases for J; bases not matched to a gene: 13. The sample belongs to a study of regulatory T cells in long-lasting Graves disease. Time point described: newly diagnosed GD, antithyroid drugs for less than 3 months. With RNA extracted from PBMCs as input, the TCR library was made. Broader study findings: Persistent cases of Graves' showed reduced TCR diversity relative to newly diagnosed patients.

In addition, the sample was reused for a study of T cells in Graves' hyperthyroidism and ophthalmopathy. That report adds: The hyperthyroidism was newly diagnosed and had lasted under 2 months; the patients were aged 18 to 65.

The V gene is TRBV5-1, the J gene TRBJ2-1; TRBD1 matches 10 bases. The TCR comes from a young man with Graves disease. This material consisted of peripheral blood mononuclear cells (PBMCs), taken at new diagnosis, from a patient treated with antithyroid drugs. CDR3 amino acids: CASSPPSPGQGINEQFF. The CDR3 DNA is TGCGCCAGCAGCCCTCCTTCCCCGGGACAGGGGATCAATGAGCAGTTCTTC.